This passage covers 5 T cell receptor beta chains from one sample sequenced in a study of T cell responses to AZD1222 COVID-19 vaccine. Only in-frame clones appear in the TCRdb table, and some are missing; sequencing was by immunoSEQ multiplex PCR. The sample shows 150,000 or so clones, approximately 91% of them seen only once. Material: peripheral blood, obtained 28 days after the second AZD1222 dose. These receptors were obtained from an adult who received the AZD1222 COVID-19 vaccine.

V and J are TRBV6-5 and TRBJ2-7; no firm D call. V was clipped by 8 bases and J by 3 bases, with 17 bases between them. Germline V CDR1 and CDR2: MNHEY, SVGAGI. The CDR3 loop spans 14 amino acids. The CDR3 sequence: CASWEFSTDYEQYF. DNA for the CDR3: TGTGCCAGCTGGGAATTCTCAACGGACTACGAGCAGTACTTC.

The CDR3 reads CAWSAGTDPWEQYF. In nucleotides, the CDR3 is TGTGCCTGGAGCGCCGGGACAGATCCCTGGGAGCAGTACTTC. The rearrangement joins TRBV30 to TRBJ2-7, with 7 bases matching TRBD1. V lost 3 bases, J lost 7 bases, and 12 bases stayed unmatched. The CDR3 totals 14 residues. CDR1 and CDR2 (germline): GTSNPN, SVGIG (reference sequence).

The chain combines TRBV5-1 with TRBJ1-3, with a tentative D call TRBD1 (5 bases). Trimming stripped 4 bases from V and 0 bases from J, with 20 bases between. This CDR3 contains 18 residues. Germline CDR1 reads SGHRS; CDR2 reads YFSETQ. The CDR3 coding sequence is TGCGCCAGCAGCCGGGATTTGACGATGGGGCTCTCTGGAAACACCATATATTTT. It yields the protein CASSRDLTMGLSGNTIYF.

This rearrangement joins TRBV27 to TRBJ2-7, with 9 nucleotides matching TRBD1. CDR3 length: 15 residues. Trimming at V came to 4 bases and at J to 5 bases, leaving 9 bases not matched to a gene. Germline V gene data show CDR1 as MNHEY and CDR2 as SMNVEV (reference sequence). Here the CDR3 reads CASSSPDRGNHEQYF. The CDR3 DNA follows: TGTGCCAGCAGTTCGCCCGACAGGGGGAACCACGAGCAGTACTTC.

The V and J genes are TRBV6-2 or TRBV6-3 and TRBJ2-7, with D possibly TRBD2 on 6 matching bases. The CDR3 length is 15 residues. CDR1 is MNHEY, CDR2 SVGEGT, per germline. The V end was cut by 3 bases, the J end by 2 bases, with 14 bases between. The CDR3 nucleotides read TGTGCCAGCAGTTATAGTCGCGGGAAGCCCTACGAGCAGTACTTC. It specifies CASSYSRGKPYEQYF.